The T cell receptor beta chain described here comes from a study of blood T cell repertoires in COVID-19. About the research overall: COVID-19 samples from acute and convalescent phases originated in the United States, Italy and Spain.

The CDR3 has 15 amino acids. The germline CDR1 and CDR2 sequences are KGHSH and LQKENI. Between the trimmed V and J ends, which lost 0 bases and 3 bases, there was a span of 9 bases. The table came from immunoSEQ multiplex PCR; TCRdb's copy has only in-frame clones and leaves some out. The sample has under 60,000 clones; over 70% are singletons. The J gene is TRBJ2-4, the V gene TRBV18; perhaps TRBD2 as D (5 bases). The sequencing sample was made of peripheral blood. This sequence was found in a human donor in a cohort sampled during active COVID-19. The CDR3: CASSPPGVDKNIQYF. CDR3 nucleotides: TGTGCCAGCTCACCACCGGGAGTCGACAAAAACATTCAGTACTTC.